The next 29 T cell receptor beta chains were all read from a single sample in a study of T-cell memory formation after mild COVID-19. TCRdb passed the 5' RACE reads through MiXCR, listing each CDR3 protein once. The sample includes approximately 250,000 distinct CDR3 sequences, 16% of them seen just once. Sequenced: PBMCs or a T cell subset sorted from them (not recorded which). Receptors were obtained from a man younger than 35 who had mild COVID-19 (a few samples of this study predate the infection). Cell type and time point are not known.

V gene TRBV2 combines with J gene TRBJ2-2; D possibly corresponds to TRBD2 (7 bases). Germline loops: CDR1 SNHLY, CDR2 FYNNEI. This CDR3 region has 14 residues. V was trimmed by 5 bases and J by 7 bases, leaving 14 bases between them. The CDR3 bases are TGTGCCAGCAGTCGGGGGGCGCATAACGGGGAGCTGTTTTTT. As protein: CASSRGAHNGELFF.

The CDR3 loop is CASSGVSVEQYF. In DNA form, the CDR3 reads TGCGCCAGCAGTGGGGTATCCGTCGAGCAGTACTTC. The rearrangement uses TRBV10-2 and TRBJ2-7, with D hard to call. V was cut by 4 bases and J by 6 bases, with 10 bases left in between. This CDR3 region has 12 residues. Per germline, CDR1 WSHSY and CDR2 SAAADI.

This clonotype appeared a few times. The chain couples TRBV5-1 to TRBJ1-6; 9 positions agree with TRBD1. Germline loops: CDR1 SGHRS, CDR2 YFSETQ. V gave up 3 bases and J gave up 10 bases; unmatched junction bases: 8. The CDR3 runs to 15 residues. CDR3: CASSSGTGKGSPLHF. The CDR3 DNA reads TGCGCCAGCAGCTCCGGGACAGGGAAAGGATCACCCCTCCACTTT. The variable domain in full, with the rest retrieved from reference TRBV5-1 and TRBJ1-6, is KAGVTQTPRYLIKTRGQQVTLSCSPISGHRSVSWYQQTPGQGLQFLFEYFSETQRNKGNFPGRFSGRQFSNSRSEMNVSTLELGDSALYLCASSSGTGKGSPLHFGNGTRLTVT.

This clonotype turned up a few times. This chain joins TRBV12-3 or TRBV12-4 and TRBJ1-1; the D is unclear. This CDR3 is built from 12 residues. Trimming shortened V by 6 bases and J by 5 bases, and 10 bases separated the two germline ends. The CDR3 nucleotides are TGTGCCAGCAGAATGTCGGGGACTGAAGCTTTCTTT. As protein: CASRMSGTEAFF.

This clonotype was detected a few times. The chain combines TRBV9 with TRBJ2-1; 8 bases are shared with TRBD1. CDR1 is SGDLS, CDR2 YYNGEE, per germline. With V trimmed by 2 bases and J by 8 bases, 6 bases remained unmatched. This CDR3 region has 14 residues. The CDR3 protein is CASSVQGAMDEQFF. In DNA form, the CDR3 reads TGTGCCAGCAGCGTTCAGGGGGCGATGGATGAGCAGTTCTTC. The full variable domain, rest sourced from reference TRBV9 and TRBJ2-1, is DSGVTQTPKHLITATGQRVTLRCSPRSGDLSVYWYQQSLDQGLQFLIQYYNGEERAKGNILERFSAQQFPDLHSELNLSSLELGDSALYFCASSVQGAMDEQFFGPGTRLTVL.

This clonotype was detected once. V is TRBV7-2 and J is TRBJ2-5; 13 nucleotides match TRBD2. V dropped 4 bases and J dropped 5; count of bases not matched to a gene: 7. This CDR3 region has 16 residues. In germline, CDR1 is SGHTA, CDR2 FQGNSA. The CDR3 DNA is TGTGCCAGCAGCTACGGACTAGCGGGGGCAAAGGAGACCCAGTACTTC. This sequence encodes CASSYGLAGAKETQYF.

Comments on this clonotype: An end of the junction differs from the germline gene, which may be a read error. The chain links TRBV12-5 to TRBJ2-3; D is tentatively TRBD1 or TRBD2 (5 bases each). The germline V gene has CDR1 LGHNT and CDR2 FRNRAP. The CDR3 runs to 13 residues. The chain's CDR3 is CASGIGTTDTLYF. The CDR3, as DNA: TGTGCTAGTGGCATCGGGACGACAGATACGCTGTATTTT.

This clonotype appeared a few times. The V gene is TRBV12-3 or TRBV12-4, the J gene TRBJ1-1, with 10 bases that match TRBD1. CDR3 length equals 13 residues. V shed 6 bases and J 5 bases; nucleotides not matched to a gene: 3. The CDR3 region has the DNA TGTGCCAGCAGCCGGGGACAGGGGACTGAAGCTTTCTTT. It translates to CASSRGQGTEAFF.

This clonotype was found a few times. The genes are TRBV20-1 and TRBJ2-5, with D possibly matching TRBD2 (7 bases). Germline V gene sequence: CDR1 DFQATT, CDR2 SNEGSKA (reference sequence). This CDR3 comprises 18 residues. Trimming cost V 4 bases and J 0 bases, with 24 bases left between them. Written as DNA, the CDR3 is TGCAGTGCTACTCCCCGGGGGTCGGGGGGCTATTACCAAGAGACCCAGTACTTC. This codes for CSATPRGSGGYYQETQYF.

The CDR3, as DNA: TGTGCCAGCAACTCACCCTCGGACACCATATATTTT. Its protein is CASNSPSDTIYF. This sequence joins TRBV7-9 and TRBJ1-3; D is ambiguous. The CDR3 is made up of 12 amino acids. The V end was cut by 7 bases, the J end by 8 bases, with 12 bases between. The germline gives CDR1 SEHNR, CDR2 FQNEAQ (reference sequence).

This clonotype was counted at least ten times. The chain employs TRBV12-3 or TRBV12-4 and TRBJ2-7; D ambiguous. This CDR3 comprises 12 residues. V was clipped by 5 bases and J by 2 bases, with 7 bases between them. CDR3 DNA: TGTGCCAGCAGTCTCCGGGCCTACGAGCAGTACTTC. Translating it yields CASSLRAYEQYF.

V usage is TRBV6-2 or TRBV6-3 and J usage is TRBJ2-1; D is perhaps TRBD1 (5 bases). V was clipped by 7 bases and J by 4 bases, with 5 bases between them. The CDR3 consists of 11 residues. Germline V gives CDR1 MNHEY, CDR2 SVGEGT. The CDR3 bases are TGTGCCAGCAACAGGTACAATGAGCAGTTCTTC. As protein: CASNRYNEQFF.

The rearrangement links TRBV7-2 to TRBJ2-7, with 7 bases identical to TRBD2. V was clipped by 2 bases and J by 4 bases; unmatched bases: 5. The CDR3 extends over 14 amino acids. CDR1 is SGHTA, CDR2 FQGNSA, per germline. The CDR3 sequence is CASSLIGGRYEQYF. As DNA, the CDR3 is TGTGCCAGCAGCTTAATCGGGGGGAGGTACGAGCAGTACTTC.

The chain employs TRBV18 and TRBJ2-3; D remains ambiguous. Germline V gene sequence: CDR1 KGHSH, CDR2 LQKENI. This CDR3 has 15 residues. Deletions cut 2 bases from V and 2 bases from J, with 11 bases between. This chain's CDR3 is CASSPKEWVTDTQYF. In DNA form, the CDR3 reads TGTGCCAGCTCACCAAAAGAATGGGTCACAGATACGCAGTATTTT.

This clonotype was observed a handful of times. The chain employs TRBV7-2 and TRBJ2-5; TRBD2 agrees at 13 bases. CDR3 length: 16 amino acids. V trimming: 5 bases; J trimming: 5 bases; junction bases outside the gene matches: 8. CDR1 and CDR2 (germline): SGHTA, FQGNSA. CDR3 amino acids: CASSHRTSGGRETQYF. CDR3 nucleotides: TGTGCCAGCAGCCACAGGACTAGCGGGGGCCGGGAGACCCAGTACTTC.

This clonotype was detected a few times. The chain is built from TRBV7-6 and TRBJ1-4; TRBD1 matches 9 bases. CDR3 size: 17 residues. V lost 2 bases, J lost 2 bases, and 6 bases stayed unmatched. The germline V gene encodes CDR1 SGHVS and CDR2 FNYEAQ. The CDR3 DNA sequence: TGTGCCAGCAGCTTACAAGGACAGGGGCTGACTAATGAAAAACTGTTTTTT. Encoded protein: CASSLQGQGLTNEKLFF.

The chain couples TRBV5-1 to TRBJ2-3; TRBD1 aligns across 8 bases. J gave up 0 bases and V 4 bases, and 7 bases lay outside the gene matches. Germline V lookup: CDR1 SGHRS, CDR2 YFSETQ. The CDR3 is 16 residues long. The CDR3 spells CASSIAYRGSTDTQYF. The CDR3 region has the DNA TGCGCCAGCAGCATAGCCTACAGGGGGAGCACAGATACGCAGTATTTT. Variable domain in full (rest from reference TRBV5-1 and TRBJ2-3): KAGVTQTPRYLIKTRGQQVTLSCSPISGHRSVSWYQQTPGQGLQFLFEYFSETQRNKGNFPGRFSGRQFSNSRSEMNVSTLELGDSALYLCASSIAYRGSTDTQYFGPGTRLTVL.

This clonotype came up many times. This chain uses TRBV20-1 with TRBJ1-5, with TRBD1 matching over 11 bases. Trimming took 5 bases from V and 9 from J; bases not matched to a gene: 18. Germline V gene data show CDR1 as DFQATT and CDR2 as SNEGSKA (reference sequence). There are 17 residues in the CDR3. The CDR3 coding sequence is TGCAGTGCTCGGTTTGGTGTTTGGGGACAGGGGGTCCCGCCCCAGCATTTT. This translates into CSARFGVWGQGVPPQHF.

The gene calls are TRBV29-1 and TRBJ2-7; 7 nucleotides match TRBD1. The length of the CDR3 is 15 residues. CDR1 SQVTM and CDR2 ANQGSEA come from the germline V gene. CDR3 nucleotides: TGCAGGAACGACAGGGACCAGCGCCGATTTATGGAGCAGTACGTC. This encodes CRNDRDQRRFMEQYV.

The V gene is TRBV6-5, the J gene TRBJ2-7; TRBD2 aligns across 13 bases. This CDR3 region has 14 residues. Per the germline V gene, CDR1 is MNHEY and CDR2 is SVGAGI. Trimming took 6 bases from V and 2 from J; bases not matched to a gene: 1. The CDR3 here is CASRGTSGAYEQYF. The CDR3 coding sequence is TGTGCCAGCAGGGGGACTAGCGGGGCCTACGAGCAGTACTTC.

This clonotype has more than one count but fewer than ten. The chain has TRBV6-1 and TRBJ1-4; D possibly corresponds to TRBD1 (5 bases). The CDR3 loop spans 16 amino acids. Germline CDR1 is MNHNS and CDR2 is SASEGT. V was cut by 2 bases and J by 0 bases, with 10 bases left in between. DNA for the CDR3: TGTGCCAGCAGTGAATGGGGGACGGCAACTAATGAAAAACTGTTTTTT. It translates to CASSEWGTATNEKLFF.

This chain links TRBV7-2 with TRBJ2-5; possibly TRBD2 for D (5 bases). This CDR3 has 14 amino acids. Trimming took 5 bases from V and 8 from J, leaving 18 bases between them. Germline CDR1 is SGHTA and CDR2 is FQGNSA. CDR3: CASSTPGLAATQYF. The DNA of the CDR3 is TGTGCCAGCAGCACTCCCGGACTTGCCGCCACCCAGTACTTC. Full variable domain (outside the CDR3, taken from reference TRBV7-2 and TRBJ2-5): GAGVSQSPSNKVTEKGKDVELRCDPISGHTALYWYRQSLGQGLEFLIYFQGNSAPDKSGLPSDRFSAERTGGSVSTLTIQRTQQEDSAVYLCASSTPGLAATQYFGPGTRLLVL.

The chain recombines TRBV20-1 with TRBJ1-2; no clear D. Germline V gene data show CDR1 as DFQATT and CDR2 as SNEGSKA (reference sequence). The V gene lost 0 bases and the J gene lost 4 bases, with 12 bases spanning the gap. The length of the CDR3 is 14 residues. The CDR3 protein is CSARDGPQVYGYTF. The CDR3 bases are TGCAGTGCTAGAGATGGCCCACAAGTCTATGGCTACACCTTC.

The sample holds a few counts of this clonotype. This chain uses TRBV6-2 or TRBV6-3 with TRBJ2-7; 7 nucleotides match TRBD2. Germline V lookup: CDR1 MNHEY, CDR2 SVGEGT. V shed 2 bases, J shed 2 bases, and the junction held 3 bases outside the gene matches. The CDR3 is 14 amino acids. The CDR3 is CASSYPGRAYEQYV. CDR3 DNA sequence: TGTGCCAGCAGTTACCCGGGGAGGGCCTACGAGCAGTACGTC.

This clonotype has a count of ten or more. The CDR3 here is CSASAETQYF. The CDR3 coding sequence is TGCAGTGCTAGTGCAGAGACCCAGTACTTC. The rearrangement links TRBV20-1 to TRBJ2-5; D is unclear. With 3 bases removed from V and 4 bases from J, the gap between germline ends came to 3 bases. There are 10 residues in the CDR3. CDR1 is DFQATT and CDR2 is SNEGSKA in the germline V gene (reference sequence).

The chain links TRBV9 to TRBJ1-2, with 8 positions matching TRBD1. Per germline, CDR1 SGDLS and CDR2 YYNGEE. V shed 3 bases and J 7 bases; nucleotides not matched to a gene: 8. The CDR3 runs 14 residues. The CDR3 sequence is CASSGAGGWVGYTF. The DNA for the CDR3 is TGTGCCAGCAGCGGCGCAGGGGGCTGGGTTGGCTACACCTTC.

DNA of the CDR3: TGTGCCAGCAGCTTAGGCGGTCTCCTGGGCTACACCTTC. Its protein is CASSLGGLLGYTF. The V and J genes are TRBV11-1 and TRBJ1-2; D is unclear. Germline values: CDR1 SGHAT, CDR2 FQDESV (reference sequence). Trimming took off 1 base at V and 8 bases at J, with 11 bases between the two ends. This CDR3 region has 13 residues.

This clonotype was observed at least ten times. CDR3 DNA: TGCGCCAGCAGCTTGGGTTTCGGCGATAATTCACCCCTCCACTTT. It encodes CASSLGFGDNSPLHF. This chain links TRBV5-1 with TRBJ1-6; the D is unclear. V was clipped by 0 bases and J by 5 bases, with 9 bases between them. There are 15 residues in the CDR3. The germline CDR1 and CDR2 sequences are SGHRS and YFSETQ. The full variable domain, in which reference TRBV5-1 and TRBJ1-6 provide the parts outside the CDR3, is KAGVTQTPRYLIKTRGQQVTLSCSPISGHRSVSWYQQTPGQGLQFLFEYFSETQRNKGNFPGRFSGRQFSNSRSEMNVSTLELGDSALYLCASSLGFGDNSPLHFGNGTRLTVT.

This clonotype was seen only a few times. The chain couples TRBV5-1 to TRBJ1-1; possible D gene TRBD1, 6 bases. The germline V gene encodes CDR1 SGHRS and CDR2 YFSETQ. The CDR3 has 15 amino acids. Deletions cut 5 bases from V and 1 base from J, with 15 bases between. In DNA form, the CDR3 reads TGCGCCAGCAGGAGTGGGGGGCGCGGGAACACTGAAGCTTTCTTT. Amino acids: CASRSGGRGNTEAFF.